This T cell receptor (beta chain) was recorded in a study of cytomegalovirus exposure and HLA in healthy donors. V was pared by 3 bases and J by 4 bases, with 6 bases of the junction left unmatched. This CDR3 region has 16 residues. From germline, CDR1 is SGDLS and CDR2 YYNGEE. Study findings and constraints: The listing of roughly 160 TCR beta chains classed them as cytomegalovirus-associated.

Note on this clone: Its cognate antigen is unknown.

Repertoires were generated with immunoSEQ multiplex PCR, while TCRdb's copy carries only in-frame clones and drops some. The table includes some 90,000 clones, about 96% detected once. Sequenced sample: PBMCs. This TCR was sampled from a man aged 18 to 35 in good health and CMV-seronegative. V gene TRBV9 combines with J gene TRBJ2-3; 12 bases are a match to TRBD1. CDR3 protein: CASSGSGTGGPDTQYF. The CDR3 DNA follows: TGTGCCAGCAGCGGATCCGGGACAGGGGGCCCAGATACGCAGTATTTT.